Below, 12 T cell receptor beta chains from the same sample are listed, as sequenced in a study of beta chain features in type 1 diabetes. Overall study results and limits: Within each of all four CD4+ subsets, Type 1 diabetes patients had TCRB CDR3s that were moderately but significantly shorter.

The whole isolated RNA underwent reverse transcription, so sequencing captured expressed TCRB transcripts. Sequenced by immunoSEQ multiplex PCR; TCRdb stores in-frame clones only, minus some. The sample consists of 350,000 to 450,000 clones, approximately 12% of them appearing once. These receptors have no identified antigens. Sequenced material: naive CD4+ T cells from blood. These receptors were obtained from a woman aged 18-30 years with type 1 diabetes.

J is TRBJ1-5 and V is TRBV7-8; perhaps TRBD1 as D (5 bases). Germline V gene lookup returns CDR1 SGHVS and CDR2 FQNEAQ. V lost 6 bases, J lost 4 bases, and 13 bases lay in between. This CDR3 region has 14 residues. The CDR3 sequence is CASRLTGGNQPQHF. CDR3 nucleotide sequence: TGTGCCAGCAGATTAACCGGGGGGAATCAGCCCCAGCATTTT.

This sequence joins TRBV29-1 and TRBJ2-3, with TRBD2 identical over 15 bases. V dropped 6 bases and J dropped 0; count of bases not matched to a gene: 4. This CDR3 is built from 16 residues. Per the germline V gene, CDR1 is SQVTM and CDR2 is ANQGSEA. DNA for the CDR3: TGCAGCGTGGCTGGGACTAGCGGGGGGAGCACAGATACGCAGTATTTT. Its protein is CSVAGTSGGSTDTQYF.

V usage is TRBV7-9 and J usage is TRBJ1-2, with unresolved D. V dropped 1 base and J dropped 4 bases, with 10 bases sitting between them. CDR3 length: 14 amino acids. Per germline, CDR1 SEHNR and CDR2 FQNEAQ (reference sequence). CDR3 coding DNA: TGTGCCAGCAGCTTAGGTCACGCAGTCTATGGCTACACCTTC. It codes for CASSLGHAVYGYTF.

This clone was detected a few times. The rearrangement links TRBV11-2 to TRBJ1-1; D is undetermined. This CDR3 spans 13 amino acids. Trimming pared 3 bases from V and 3 bases from J, leaving 8 bases between. Germline V gene lookup returns CDR1 SGHAT and CDR2 FQNNGV. CDR3 nucleotides: TGTGCCAGCAGCTTCGGTCTCGACACTGAAGCTTTCTTT. This gives the protein CASSFGLDTEAFF.

For this clone: Sequence at one end of the junction differs from germline and may be a read error. The chain uses TRBV29-1 and TRBJ2-2; weak D call: TRBD1 (6 bases). The CDR3 runs to 15 residues. Germline CDR1 SQVTM, CDR2 ANQGSEA. CDR3 amino acids: CSVGLTGAKTGELFF. CDR3 in DNA: TGCAGCGTTGGGCTGACAGGCGCGAAGACCGGGGAGCTGTTTTTT.

The chain couples TRBV4-1 to TRBJ2-5; possible D gene TRBD1, 5 bases. The CDR3 is made up of 13 amino acids. V lost 2 bases to trimming and J lost 4 bases, with 8 bases between them. Germline V gene sequence: CDR1 MGHRA, CDR2 YSYEKL. The CDR3 bases are TGCGCCAGCAGCCAATGGGGCCGAGAGACCCAGTACTTC. Protein product: CASSQWGRETQYF.

This clone showed up just a few times. The chain uses TRBV5-6 and TRBJ2-1; 7 bases map to TRBD1. This CDR3 has 12 amino acids. Germline CDR1 SGHDT, CDR2 YYEEEE. V was clipped by 3 bases and J by 8 bases; unmatched bases: 2. The CDR3 nucleotides are TGTGCCAGCAGCTGGGACAGCTATGAGCAGTTCTTC. Its translation is CASSWDSYEQFF. Supplemented by reference TRBV5-6 and TRBJ2-1, the full variable domain reads DAGVTQSPTHLIKTRGQQVTLRCSPKSGHDTVSWYQQALGQGPQFIFQYYEEEERQRGNFPDRFSGHQFPNYSSELNVNALLLGDSALYLCASSWDSYEQFFGPGTRLTVL.

This chain uses TRBV5-6 with TRBJ1-1; TRBD1 matches 7 bases. V lost 0 bases, J lost 11 bases, and 4 bases stayed unmatched. CDR1 is SGHDT and CDR2 is YYEEEE in the germline V gene. The CDR3 contains 12 residues. The CDR3: CASSLVAGGAFF. The DNA for the CDR3 is TGTGCCAGCAGCTTGGTAGCAGGGGGGGCTTTCTTT.

V and J are TRBV11-2 and TRBJ1-1; D is perhaps TRBD1 (5 bases). The V gene lost 4 bases and the J gene lost 6 bases, with 24 bases spanning the gap. CDR1 and CDR2 (germline): SGHAT, FQNNGV. This CDR3 spans 17 amino acids. Here the CDR3 reads CASSSARIIQGDAEAFF. The CDR3 DNA sequence: TGTGCCAGCAGCTCCGCCCGAATTATTCAGGGTGACGCTGAAGCTTTCTTT.

This clone turned up a few times. This chain joins TRBV11-2 and TRBJ2-3; D remains ambiguous. The CDR3 consists of 13 residues. The V gene lost 6 bases and the J gene lost 2 bases, with 9 bases spanning the gap. Germline loops: CDR1 SGHAT, CDR2 FQNNGV. In DNA, the CDR3 is TGTGCCAGCAGGTCCGGAGTCACAGATACGCAGTATTTT. Its protein product is CASRSGVTDTQYF.

The chain recombines TRBV25-1 with TRBJ2-7, with D maybe TRBD2 (5 bases). CDR1 and CDR2 from the germline V gene are MGHDK and SYGVNS. This CDR3 has 13 amino acids. The V gene lost 6 bases and the J gene lost 6 bases, with 15 bases spanning the gap. This chain's CDR3 is CASRLGAFGEQYF. For the CDR3, the DNA is TGTGCCAGCAGGCTGGGAGCCTTCGGCGAGCAGTACTTC.

The genes are TRBV30 and TRBJ2-1, with D unresolved. Germline values: CDR1 GTSNPN, CDR2 SVGIG (reference sequence). The CDR3 sequence is 14 residues long. The V end lost 4 bases, the J end lost 4 bases, and 14 bases lay between the germline ends. CDR3 amino acids: CAWIARIEYNEQFF. CDR3 bases: TGTGCCTGGATCGCTAGGATTGAGTACAATGAGCAGTTCTTC.